This T cell receptor (beta chain) was sequenced during a study of control samples from healthy donors and cancer patients. Germline CDR1 and CDR2: LGHDT and YNNKEL (reference sequence). This CDR3 comprises 15 residues. Trimming stripped 1 base from V and 1 base from J, with 8 bases between. TCRdb's table, derived via immunoSEQ multiplex PCR, lists solely in-frame clones and lacks some. Among roughly 450,000 clones listed, about 93% were seen once. This clonotype was obtained from a middle-aged man with head and neck cancer. V gene TRBV3-1 (or the pseudogene TRBV3-2) combines with J gene TRBJ2-4; D not certain. The sample consisted of PBMCs. CDR3 amino acids: CASSQVARAKNIQYF. Written as DNA, the CDR3 is TGTGCCAGCAGCCAAGTGGCGAGGGCCAAAAACATTCAGTACTTC.